The source of this T cell receptor (beta chain) is a study of blood T cell repertoires in COVID-19 (dated by TCRdb to the early 2020s). About the study as a whole: The collaborator samples originated in the United States, Italy and Spain and spanned the acute and convalescent phases of COVID-19. The prospective study material was composed of cDNA or gDNA derived from T cells, B-cell-depleted T cells, or PBMCs. Deeply sampled blood TCRbeta repertoires from subjects exposed to, actively infected with, or recovered from COVID-19 were included in the dataset. The repertoires were made available in a free public database intended to serve as a resource for research on the immune response to SARS-CoV-2. The samples were drawn from the first 160 participants of the ongoing ImmuneRACE study and from over 950 subjects provided by 6 global collaborators. A de-identified subject ID, COVID-19 status, age in years and sex were almost always included in the sample metadata. HLA class I and class II types, where available, came from metadata supplied by the sample provider rather than from assay-based typing.

Overall study outcomes, separate from this receptor: How much clinical and demographic metadata was included differed by source and by participant, and the metadata was provided uncurated.

A note on this clone: What this receptor recognizes is not known. No base-level quality is on record; no much larger clone is a single base apart.

TCRbeta CDR3 regions were amplified from genomic DNA by means of the immunoSEQ Assay, a bias-controlled multiplex PCR. The paper's data handling went like this. The number of nucleated cells in each sample was estimated from the amplification of reference gene primers within the assay. Sequence reads were collapsed and filtered to measure the absolute abundance of every unique TCRbeta CDR3 rearrangement. Productive Simpson clonality was computed per sample as the square root of Simpson's diversity index over productive rearrangements. In its TCRdb copy, this immuneACCESS table keeps in-frame sequences only and misses some clones. Where compared with another copy, unresolved V genes explain less than half of these, and the others have no known cause. V, J and clone size were drawn from that table, and D and trimming were deduced from the DNA. This sample has around 620,000 clones in its table, and 70% to 90% of those were observed once. Roughly 0.26% of the sample rests with the top ten.

V is clipped by 0 bases and J by 6 bases, and the sequence between their germline boundaries is 14 bases long. The CDR3 numbers 16 residues from cysteine through phenylalanine. The entry retains the CDR3 DNA only, 48 bases that are in frame from base 1. CDR1 SGHTA and CDR2 FQGTGA are derived from the germline V gene. Each collaborating institution followed its own protocols to collect whole blood in K2EDTA tubes. For TCRbeta analysis, collaborators shipped samples in one of three forms: frozen whole blood, isolated PBMCs, or DNA extracted from either of those sample types. This receptor chain uses TRBV7-3 and TRBJ2-2; matching of 6 bases hints at TRBD2 as the D gene. The sequence derives from a woman aged 18-29 years with acute or convalescent COVID-19. Sequenced sample: peripheral blood. The CDR3: CASSLTGGMGAGELFF. The nucleotides are TGTGCCAGCAGCTTAACAGGAGGGATGGGCGCCGGGGAGCTGTTTTTT.